Below, 27 T cell receptor beta chains from the same sample are listed, as sequenced in a study of Graves' ophthalmopathy and Graves' hyperthyroidism. Investigators amplified TCR beta CDR3 regions from RNA transcripts. The first-round RT-PCR employed HTBI primers together with the Qiagen OneStep RT-PCR kit. A multiplex PCR was then performed as the second round. TCRdb redid the calling of the multiplex PCR reads with MiXCR, one entry per CDR3 protein. The sample includes approximately 1.2 million distinct CDR3 sequences, 35% to 40% of them seen just once. Sequencing input: peripheral blood or thyroid tissue (not recorded which). The receptors were gathered from an adult man with Graves' hyperthyroidism.

This rearrangement joins TRBV12-3 or TRBV12-4 to TRBJ2-5, with 8 bases aligning to TRBD1. Trimming took 6 bases from V and 7 from J; bases not matched to a gene: 13. This CDR3 is built from 15 residues. The CDR3 DNA follows: TGTGCCAGCAGCCCGGGACAGGTGTTTATCGGGACCCAGTACTTC. Its protein product is CASSPGQVFIGTQYF.

This chain joins TRBV27 and TRBJ2-7; TRBD2 aligns across 7 bases. V trimming: 2 bases; J trimming: 5 bases; junction bases outside the gene matches: 6. Germline CDR1 is MNHEY and CDR2 is SMNVEV (reference sequence). The CDR3 has 14 amino acids. The DNA of the CDR3 is TGTGCCAGCAGTTTAGTTAAGCGGGGAGACGAGCAGTACTTC. Translation: CASSLVKRGDEQYF.

The rearrangement uses TRBV20-1 and TRBJ1-2; the match to TRBD1 covers 10 bases. J lost 8 bases, V lost 5 bases, and 11 bases had no gene match. The CDR3 contains 14 residues. Germline V gene sequence: CDR1 DFQATT, CDR2 SNEGSKA (reference sequence). The DNA of the CDR3 is TGCAGTGCTGTAGGGGACAGGGGTGTGCGAGGCTACACCTTC. Amino acid sequence: CSAVGDRGVRGYTF.

The sample holds many counts of this clonotype. The V call is TRBV29-1, the J call TRBJ2-7; possible D gene TRBD1, 6 bases. Germline V gives CDR1 SQVTM, CDR2 ANQGSEA. V was pared by 2 bases and J by 5 bases, with 7 bases between. This CDR3 contains 11 residues. The CDR3 bases are TGCAGCGTTGAACAGGGGAACGAGCAGTACTTC. This gives the protein CSVEQGNEQYF.

This clonotype was observed at least ten times. The J gene is TRBJ1-6, the V gene TRBV12-3 or TRBV12-4; 7 positions match TRBD1. This CDR3 has 14 residues. V dropped 3 bases and J dropped 9; count of bases not matched to a gene: 5. The DNA of the CDR3 is TGTGCCAGCAGTTTCACAGGGGTAATTTCACCCCTCCACTTT. Its translation: CASSFTGVISPLHF.

This clonotype was seen at least ten times. The rearrangement joins TRBV11-2 to TRBJ2-7; no reliable D call. The germline gives CDR1 SGHAT, CDR2 FQNNGV. The CDR3 covers 13 residues. Between the trimmed V and J ends, which lost 7 bases and 2 bases, there was a span of 12 bases. This CDR3 is CASTPTYAYEQYF. The CDR3 DNA follows: TGTGCCAGCACCCCCACATACGCCTACGAGCAGTACTTC.

This clonotype was seen only a few times. The J gene is TRBJ2-7, the V gene TRBV25-1; 8 nucleotides line up with TRBD2. Germline CDR1 reads MGHDK; CDR2 reads SYGVNS. This CDR3 spans 14 amino acids. V shed 4 bases, J shed 2 bases, and the junction held 4 bases outside the gene matches. As DNA, the CDR3 is TGTGCCAGCAGTGTTCCCGGGAGGGCCTACGAGCAGTACTTC. The encoded protein is CASSVPGRAYEQYF.

This clonotype has a handful of counts. The chain couples TRBV11-2 to TRBJ2-6, with 7 bases aligning to TRBD1. Germline V gene data show CDR1 as SGHAT and CDR2 as FQNNGV. The junction had 9 bases not matched to a gene; V was cut back by 1 base and J by 0 bases. This CDR3 contains 19 residues. The CDR3 protein is CASSLANRAGGSGANVLTF. For the CDR3, the DNA is TGTGCCAGCAGCTTAGCAAACCGGGCAGGGGGCTCTGGGGCCAACGTCCTGACTTTC.

The chain links TRBV2 to TRBJ2-1; 10 bases fit TRBD1. This CDR3 spans 14 amino acids. V was pared by 7 bases and J by 9 bases, with 9 bases of the junction left unmatched. CDR1 is SNHLY and CDR2 is FYNNEI in the germline V gene. The CDR3: CASTRTGGFSEQFF. The CDR3 DNA follows: TGTGCCAGCACCAGGACAGGGGGATTTAGTGAGCAGTTCTTC.

This chain uses TRBV7-9 with TRBJ2-5; TRBD1 matches at 8 bases. V shed 5 bases, J shed 1 base, and the junction held 9 bases outside the gene matches. Germline loops: CDR1 SEHNR, CDR2 FQNEAQ (reference sequence). The CDR3 is 16 residues long. The CDR3 region is CASSVSGGVIQETQYF. Written as DNA, the CDR3 is TGTGCCAGCAGCGTTTCAGGGGGCGTAATCCAAGAGACCCAGTACTTC.

This clonotype has only a few counts. The chain joins TRBV6-5 to TRBJ2-7, with D uncertain. The CDR3 extends over 15 amino acids. The germline gives CDR1 MNHEY, CDR2 SVGAGI. V lost 0 bases and J lost 2, with 11 bases in between. In DNA form, the CDR3 reads TGTGCCAGCAGTTACTCAGGACGGATGGCCTACGAGCAGTACTTC. It encodes CASSYSGRMAYEQYF.

This clonotype appeared a single time. One end of the junction varies from germline; a read error may be responsible. This rearrangement joins TRBV7-2 to TRBJ2-7; weak D call: TRBD1 (7 bases). This CDR3 has 16 residues. Germline values: CDR1 SGHTA, CDR2 FQGNSA. DNA of the CDR3: TGTGCCAGCAGCTTAGTTCTAGTAGGCCAGGGGGGCGAGCCGTACTTC. Encoded protein: CASSLVLVGQGGEPYF. The variable domain in full, with the rest retrieved from reference TRBV7-2 and TRBJ2-7, is GAGVSQSPSNKVTEKGKDVELRCDPISGHTALYWYRQSLGQGLEFLIYFQGNSAPDKSGLPSDRFSAERTGGSVSTLTIQRTQQEDSAVYLCASSLVLVGQGGEPYFGPGTRLTVT.

This clonotype was observed a handful of times. The chain couples TRBV6-4 to TRBJ1-1, with TRBD1 matching 7 bases. The CDR3 length is 13 residues. The germline V gene has CDR1 MRHNA and CDR2 SNTAGT. With 5 bases clipped from V and 3 bases from J, the junction kept 3 bases outside the gene matches. CDR3 in amino acids: CASSPTGHTEAFF. CDR3 bases: TGTGCCAGCAGTCCGACAGGGCACACTGAAGCTTTCTTT.

This clonotype was recorded at least ten times. The chain employs TRBV4-1 and TRBJ1-6; D call uncertain. The CDR3 covers 13 residues. Germline assignment: CDR1 MGHRA and CDR2 YSYEKL. V was trimmed by 1 base and J by 8 bases, leaving 6 bases between them. The DNA for the CDR3 is TGCGCCAGCAGCCAAGTACGAGATTCACCCCTCCACTTT. Amino acids: CASSQVRDSPLHF.

The V and J genes are TRBV7-8 and TRBJ2-5; weak D call: TRBD1 (6 bases). V lost 1 base and J lost 2, with 14 bases in between. The CDR3 is 16 residues long. CDR1 is SGHVS and CDR2 is FQNEAQ in the germline V gene. This chain's CDR3 is CASSLVGQSGQETQYF. As DNA, the CDR3 is TGTGCCAGCAGCTTAGTTGGACAGTCTGGGCAAGAGACCCAGTACTTC.

This clonotype was counted many times. V is TRBV25-1 and J is TRBJ2-7; TRBD1 matches at 9 bases. The ends lost 7 bases at V and 5 bases at J; junction bases unmatched: 12. In germline, CDR1 is MGHDK, CDR2 SYGVNS. The CDR3 covers 15 residues. The CDR3 protein is CASTPPPGTGNEQYF. DNA of the CDR3: TGTGCCAGCACACCTCCCCCCGGGACAGGGAACGAGCAGTACTTC.

In this sample, this clonotype turned up many times. This chain connects TRBV6-6 to TRBJ1-5; 7 bases line up with TRBD1. V shed 4 bases, J shed 0 bases, and the junction held 6 bases outside the gene matches. Per germline, CDR1 MNHNY and CDR2 SVGAGI (reference sequence). The CDR3 has 16 residues. CDR3 nucleotides: TGTGCCAGCAGTTCCTTGGGACAGAATAGCAATCAGCCCCAGCATTTT. This gives the protein CASSSLGQNSNQPQHF.

This clonotype has ten or more counts. The V gene is TRBV7-9, the J gene TRBJ2-5; D gene ambiguous. Trimming removed 4 bases from V and 1 base from J, with 4 bases in between. CDR3 length equals 12 residues. Germline CDR1 and CDR2: SEHNR and FQNEAQ (reference sequence). The CDR3 nucleotides read TGTGCCAGCAGCTGGCTCCAAGAGACCCAGTACTTC. Translation: CASSWLQETQYF.

This clonotype was counted ten times or more. V and J are TRBV4-3 and TRBJ1-6; D not certain. The germline V gene has CDR1 LGHNA and CDR2 YSLEER. This CDR3 contains 13 residues. V was pared by 2 bases and J by 17 bases, with 16 bases between. CDR3 amino acids: CASSQFEATVIHF. CDR3 nucleotide sequence: TGCGCCAGCAGCCAATTTGAGGCAACAGTTATCCACTTT.

There are a few counts of this clonotype. The chain carries TRBV5-1 and TRBJ2-5; tentatively, D is TRBD1 or TRBD2 (5 bases each). The CDR3 sequence is 14 residues long. V was shortened by 3 bases and J by 0 bases, with 9 bases between the two germline ends. CDR1 and CDR2 (germline): SGHRS, YFSETQ. CDR3 sequence: CASSSWGYQETQYF. DNA of the CDR3: TGCGCCAGCAGCTCCTGGGGGTACCAAGAGACCCAGTACTTC.

This clonotype was picked up many times. The chain uses TRBV10-3 and TRBJ2-7; 10 positions match TRBD2. Germline lookup yields CDR1 ENHRY and CDR2 SYGVKD. Unmatched junction bases numbered 2, after V lost 3 bases and J lost 0 bases. This CDR3 spans 15 amino acids. The CDR3 sequence: CAISDRLAGSYEQYF. CDR3 nucleotides: TGTGCCATCAGTGACAGACTAGCGGGCTCCTACGAGCAGTACTTC.

This clonotype was counted at least ten times. The chain links TRBV7-3 to TRBJ2-5; 8 bases map to TRBD2. This CDR3 region has 15 residues. The trim removed 4 bases at V and 5 bases at J, leaving 9 bases unmatched. Looked up from germline, CDR1 is SGHTA and CDR2 is FQGTGA. The CDR3 loop reads CASSSTSGSLETQYF. CDR3 nucleotide sequence: TGTGCCAGCAGCTCCACGAGCGGGAGTCTTGAGACCCAGTACTTC.

This clonotype was found many times. V is TRBV15 and J is TRBJ2-7, with D unresolved. There are 15 residues in the CDR3. Trimming removed 0 bases at V and 5 bases at J, with 14 bases between. Germline values: CDR1 LNHNV, CDR2 YYDKDF (reference sequence). The CDR3 protein is CATSRDRSSRNEQYF. CDR3 in DNA: TGTGCCACCAGCAGAGATCGGTCCAGTAGGAACGAGCAGTACTTC.

With respect to this clonotype: One end of the junction is discordant with germline, which a read error may explain. The chain has TRBV7-9 and TRBJ2-6, with 7 bases aligning to TRBD1. Germline CDR1 is SEHNR and CDR2 is FQNEAQ (reference sequence). CDR3 size: 15 residues. Written as DNA, the CDR3 is TGTGCCAGCAGCTCCACGACAGGGAAGGCCTACGTCCTGACTTTC. Its protein product is CASSSTTGKAYVLTF.

The sample holds a few counts of this clonotype. The chain joins TRBV15 to TRBJ1-2; 9 bases fit TRBD1. Germline assignment: CDR1 LNHNV and CDR2 YYDKDF (reference sequence). The ends lost 5 bases at V and 8 bases at J; junction bases unmatched: 3. The CDR3 loop spans 12 amino acids. CDR3: CATSGGTGGYTF. DNA of the CDR3: TGTGCCACCAGCGGTGGGACAGGGGGCTACACCTTC.

This clonotype was picked up many times. This rearrangement joins TRBV10-3 to TRBJ1-1; 7 nucleotides line up with TRBD1. Germline CDR1 ENHRY, CDR2 SYGVKD. Trimming removed 0 bases from V and 0 bases from J; junction bases left unmatched: 4. CDR3 size: 16 residues. The CDR3 sequence is CAISESEDRLNTEAFF. CDR3 coding DNA: TGTGCCATCAGTGAGTCGGAGGACAGGCTGAACACTGAAGCTTTCTTT.

In its sample, this clonotype was seen a few times. The rearrangement links TRBV2 to TRBJ2-2; D unclear. This CDR3 comprises 15 residues. V shed 8 bases and J shed 2 bases, with 15 bases lying between them. The V gene's germline CDR1 is SNHLY and CDR2 FYNNEI. The CDR3 loop is CASEGLEQNTGELFF. For the CDR3, the DNA is TGTGCCAGCGAAGGTTTAGAGCAAAACACCGGGGAGCTGTTTTTT.